This entry features one T cell receptor beta chain sequence. Antigen: not known. The source of the sample is a study of cytomegalovirus exposure and HLA in healthy donors. On the study more broadly: Per a later analysis, the roughly 670 first-cohort and over 90 validation repertoires shared one platform.

Produced via immunoSEQ multiplex PCR; TCRdb's table is partial and in-frame only. The sample holds some 250,000 clones, roughly 91% seen once. Study findings and constraints: CMV antigen specificity of three CMV-associated chains was confirmed in vitro. Cytomegalovirus status was reportedly diagnosed by the classifier with high sensitivity and specificity.

Germline loops: CDR1 LNHDA, CDR2 SQIVND (reference sequence). Losses at the gene ends were 5 bases for V and 3 bases for J; bases not matched to a gene: 5. The length of the CDR3 is 14 residues. The genes are TRBV19 and TRBJ2-3; 7 bases map to TRBD1. Source material: PBMCs. The TCR originated in a woman in her twenties or thirties in good health and CMV-seronegative. CDR3 sequence: CASSVRQGTDTQYF. The CDR3 DNA follows: TGTGCCAGTAGTGTCCGACAGGGAACAGATACGCAGTATTTT.